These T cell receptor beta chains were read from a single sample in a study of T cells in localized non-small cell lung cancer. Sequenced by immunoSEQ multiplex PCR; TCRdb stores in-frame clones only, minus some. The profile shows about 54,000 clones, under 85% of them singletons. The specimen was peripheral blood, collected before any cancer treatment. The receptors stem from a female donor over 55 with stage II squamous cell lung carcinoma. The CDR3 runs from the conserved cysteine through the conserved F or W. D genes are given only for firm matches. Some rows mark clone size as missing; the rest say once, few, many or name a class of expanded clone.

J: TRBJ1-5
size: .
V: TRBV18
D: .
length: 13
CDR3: CASSPSRNQPQHF
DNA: TGTGCCAGCTCACCATCGAGGAATCAGCCCCAGCATTTT

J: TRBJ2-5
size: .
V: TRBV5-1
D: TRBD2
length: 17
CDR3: CASSPLPGTSGEETQYF
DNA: TGCGCCAGCAGCCCCTTACCTGGGACTAGCGGGGAAGAGACCCAGTACTTC

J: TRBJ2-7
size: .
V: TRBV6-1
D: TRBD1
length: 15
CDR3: CASSLARDSPYEQYF
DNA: TGTGCCAGCAGTCTTGCTCGGGACAGCCCCTACGAGCAGTACTTC

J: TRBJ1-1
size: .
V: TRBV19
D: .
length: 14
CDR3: CASSFGHPNTEAFF
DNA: TGTGCCAGTAGTTTCGGACATCCGAACACTGAAGCTTTCTTT

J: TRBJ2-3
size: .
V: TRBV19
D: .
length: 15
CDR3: CASSIGPSSTDTQYF
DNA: TGTGCCAGTAGTATAGGGCCCTCTAGCACAGATACGCAGTATTTT

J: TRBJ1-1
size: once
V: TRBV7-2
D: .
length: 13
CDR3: CASSPDKGAEAFF
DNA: TGTGCCAGCAGCCCCGACAAAGGGGCTGAAGCTTTCTTT

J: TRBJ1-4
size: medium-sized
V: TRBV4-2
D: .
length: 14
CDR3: CASSQKLAGAVLFF
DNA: TGTGCCAGCAGCCAAAAGCTTGCGGGGGCGGTTCTGTTTTTT

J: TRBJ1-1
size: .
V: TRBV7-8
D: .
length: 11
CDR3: CASSNGQMAFF
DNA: TGTGCCAGCAGCAATGGACAGATGGCTTTCTTT

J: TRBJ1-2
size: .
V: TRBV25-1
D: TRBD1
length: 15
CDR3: CASSEPGQADYGYTF
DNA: TGTGCCAGCAGTGAGCCGGGACAGGCCGACTATGGCTACACCTTC

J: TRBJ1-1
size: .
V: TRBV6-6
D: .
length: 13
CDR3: CASSRMINTEAFF
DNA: TGTGCCAGCAGTCGCATGATAAACACTGAAGCTTTCTTT

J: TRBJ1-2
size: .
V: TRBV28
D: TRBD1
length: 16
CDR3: CASSPGGTGANYGYTF
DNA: TGTGCCAGCAGCCCAGGGGGGACCGGAGCTAACTATGGCTACACCTTC

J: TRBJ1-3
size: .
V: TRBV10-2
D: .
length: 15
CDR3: CASIEDSQAGNTIYF
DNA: TGCGCCAGCATCGAAGACAGCCAAGCTGGAAACACCATATATTTT

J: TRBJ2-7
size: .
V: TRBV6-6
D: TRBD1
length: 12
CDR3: CASSRQGYEQYF
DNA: TGTGCCAGCAGTCGACAGGGGTACGAGCAGTACTTC

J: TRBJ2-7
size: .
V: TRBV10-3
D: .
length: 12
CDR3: CAITRSGNEQYF
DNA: TGTGCCATCACTAGGTCCGGAAACGAGCAGTACTTC

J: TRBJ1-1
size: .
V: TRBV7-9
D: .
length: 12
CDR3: CASSLEQGEAFF
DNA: TGTGCCAGCAGCTTAGAACAGGGTGAAGCTTTCTTT

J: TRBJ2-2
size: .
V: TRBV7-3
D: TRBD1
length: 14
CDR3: CASSSQGEIGELFF
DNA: TGTGCCAGCAGCTCACAGGGGGAGATCGGGGAGCTGTTTTTT

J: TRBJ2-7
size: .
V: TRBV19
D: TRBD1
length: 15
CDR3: CASSTKQGAPYEQYF
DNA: TGTGCCAGTAGTACCAAACAGGGGGCCCCCTACGAGCAGTACTTC

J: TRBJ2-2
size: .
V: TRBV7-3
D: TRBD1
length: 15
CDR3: CASSLFAGGTGELFF
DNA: TGTGCCAGCAGCTTATTCGCAGGGGGCACCGGGGAGCTGTTTTTT

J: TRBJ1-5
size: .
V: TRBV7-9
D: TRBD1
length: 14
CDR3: CASSLGTGDQPQHF
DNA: TGTGCCAGCAGCTTAGGGACAGGGGATCAGCCCCAGCATTTT

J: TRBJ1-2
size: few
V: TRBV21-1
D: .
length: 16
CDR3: CASSKSPGQGENGYTF
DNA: TGTGCCAGCAGCAAATCCCCGGGACAGGGGGAAAATGGCTACACCTTC

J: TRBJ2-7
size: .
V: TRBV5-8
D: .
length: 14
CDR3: CASSGGGRSYEQYF
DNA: TGTGCCAGCAGCGGGGGGGGCCGCTCCTACGAGCAGTACTTC

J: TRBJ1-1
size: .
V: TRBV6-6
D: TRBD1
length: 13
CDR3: CASSPGGDTEAFF
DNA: TGTGCCAGCAGTCCAGGGGGGGACACTGAAGCTTTCTTT

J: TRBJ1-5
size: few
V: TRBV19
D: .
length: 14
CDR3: CASSNMDSNQPQHF
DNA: TGTGCCAGTAGTAACATGGATAGCAATCAGCCCCAGCATTTT

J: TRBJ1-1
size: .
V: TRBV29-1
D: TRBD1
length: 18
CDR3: CSVPRTGGRRFTDTEAFF
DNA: TGCAGCGTCCCAAGGACAGGGGGCAGAAGGTTTACGGACACTGAAGCTTTCTTT

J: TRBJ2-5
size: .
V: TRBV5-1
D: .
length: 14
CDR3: CASSLRDSQETQYF
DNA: TGCGCCAGCAGCCTCCGGGACTCTCAAGAGACCCAGTACTTC

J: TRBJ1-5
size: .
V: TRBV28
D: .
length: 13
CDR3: CATQLLSNQPQHF
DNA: TGTGCCACCCAGTTACTGAGCAATCAGCCCCAGCATTTT

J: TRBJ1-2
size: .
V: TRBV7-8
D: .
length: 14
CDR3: CASSLASTDYGYTF
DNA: TGTGCCAGCAGCTTAGCCTCGACAGACTATGGCTACACCTTC

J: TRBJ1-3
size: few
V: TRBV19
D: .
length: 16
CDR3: CASSVRQSPFGNTIYF
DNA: TGTGCCAGTAGTGTGCGACAGTCTCCATTTGGAAACACCATATATTTT